Following are 30 T cell receptor beta chains from one sample sequenced in a study of blood T cell repertoires in COVID-19. Clones were read by immunoSEQ multiplex PCR, and TCRdb kept only the in-frame ones, dropping some. The sample lists about 140,000 clones, about 72% seen once, with approximately 11% in the top ten. Sequencing was done on a sample of peripheral blood. The receptors here all came from a man aged 55 to 70 who had recovered from COVID-19.

This chain connects TRBV14 to TRBJ2-2, with 7 positions matching TRBD2. The CDR3 is 15 residues long. From germline, CDR1 is SGHDN and CDR2 FVKESK. Trimming at V came to 1 base and at J to 5 bases, leaving 4 bases not matched to a gene. Here the CDR3 DNA reads TGTGCCAGCAGCCAAGTACCAGCGGGAACCGGGGAGCTGTTTTTT. It encodes CASSQVPAGTGELFF.

This chain uses TRBV9 with TRBJ2-1; 8 bases fit TRBD2. The CDR3 extends over 17 amino acids. Germline CDR1 is SGDLS and CDR2 is YYNGEE. V dropped 2 bases and J dropped 0; count of bases not matched to a gene: 7. CDR3 in DNA: TGTGCCAGCAGCGTGGGACTAGTTTGGAGCTCCTACAATGAGCAGTTCTTC. It is translated as CASSVGLVWSSYNEQFF. Full variable domain (remainder filled in from reference TRBV9 and TRBJ2-1): DSGVTQTPKHLITATGQRVTLRCSPRSGDLSVYWYQQSLDQGLQFLIQYYNGEERAKGNILERFSAQQFPDLHSELNLSSLELGDSALYFCASSVGLVWSSYNEQFFGPGTRLTVL.

This clone was counted only a few times. The rearrangement uses TRBV28 and TRBJ1-1; D is unresolved. The germline gives CDR1 MDHEN, CDR2 SYDVKM. The CDR3 loop spans 13 amino acids. V was shortened by 4 bases and J by 4 bases, with 10 bases between the two germline ends. The CDR3 nucleotides are TGTGCCAGCAGTTCGCGATTCTCCACTGAAGCTTTCTTT. This gives the protein CASSSRFSTEAFF.

The DNA of the CDR3 is TGTGCCAGCAGCGTAGTCGGGGAAGGGTCCGGGGAGCTGTTTTTT. Protein: CASSVVGEGSGELFF. The chain has TRBV9 and TRBJ2-2, with TRBD2 as a possible D gene (5 bases). The CDR3 loop spans 15 amino acids. Germline CDR1 is SGDLS and CDR2 is YYNGEE. V was shortened by 0 bases and J by 6 bases, with 12 bases between the two germline ends.

This clone is a singleton in its sample. CDR3 sequence (DNA): TGTGCCAGCTCTTCCCGCCGGGGTGCCGGCTACACCTTC. It translates to CASSSRRGAGYTF. The chain is built from TRBV6-5 and TRBJ1-2; D is undetermined. The CDR3 has 13 amino acids. Germline V gene data show CDR1 as MNHEY and CDR2 as SVGAGI. Trimming stripped 8 bases from V and 8 bases from J, with 18 bases between.

CDR3 nucleotides: TGTGCCAGCAGCCTTATCGGACAGCTTGAAGCTTTCTTT. It is translated as CASSLIGQLEAFF. The gene calls are TRBV5-4 and TRBJ1-1; D may be TRBD1 (6 bases). The CDR3 is 13 residues long. Germline V gene lookup returns CDR1 SGHNT and CDR2 YYREEE (reference sequence). The V and J ends lost 4 bases and 7 bases respectively, with 14 bases between them.

The gene calls are TRBV7-2 and TRBJ1-3; TRBD1 is a possible D gene (6 bases). V lost 5 bases, J lost 0 bases, and 11 bases lay in between. Germline V CDR1 and CDR2: SGHTA, FQGNSA. This CDR3 has 15 amino acids. CDR3 coding DNA: TGTGCCAGCAGCAGCTCAGGGGTCTCTGGAAACACCATATATTTT. This gives the protein CASSSSGVSGNTIYF.

J is TRBJ1-5 and V is TRBV19; D may be TRBD1 (5 bases). Germline CDR1 LNHDA, CDR2 SQIVND (reference sequence). The CDR3 is 14 amino acids. Trimming shortened V by 3 bases and J by 6 bases, and 12 bases separated the two germline ends. DNA for the CDR3: TGTGCCAGTAGTATGACAGTTTCTGTTCAGCCCCAGCATTTT. It encodes CASSMTVSVQPQHF.

The J gene is TRBJ2-7, the V gene TRBV7-2; possible D gene TRBD1, 6 bases. There are 16 residues in the CDR3. Germline V CDR1 and CDR2: SGHTA, FQGNSA. Between the trimmed V and J ends, which lost 5 bases and 0 bases, there was a span of 17 bases. Here the CDR3 reads CASSARGGLSSYEQYF. CDR3 DNA sequence: TGTGCCAGCAGCGCCCGAGGGGGTCTTAGCTCCTACGAGCAGTACTTC.

V usage is TRBV7-2 and J usage is TRBJ1-2; 8 bases are a match to TRBD1. V dropped 0 bases and J dropped 1; count of bases not matched to a gene: 7. The germline gives CDR1 SGHTA, CDR2 FQGNSA. The CDR3 sequence is 17 residues long. CDR3 in DNA: TGTGCCAGCAGCTTAGCTCCAGGACAGGGCTTTAACTATGGCTACACCTTC. This encodes CASSLAPGQGFNYGYTF. Drawing the rest from reference TRBV7-2 and TRBJ1-2, the complete variable domain is GAGVSQSPSNKVTEKGKDVELRCDPISGHTALYWYRQSLGQGLEFLIYFQGNSAPDKSGLPSDRFSAERTGGSVSTLTIQRTQQEDSAVYLCASSLAPGQGFNYGYTFGSGTRLTVV.

The V and J genes are TRBV6-5 and TRBJ1-5; D ambiguous. Trimming left V 5 bases short and J 5 bases short, with 16 bases between. This CDR3 spans 15 amino acids. CDR1 and CDR2 (germline): MNHEY, SVGAGI. CDR3 region: CASSNAGAGDQPQHF. The CDR3 DNA reads TGTGCCAGCAGTAACGCGGGCGCCGGGGATCAGCCCCAGCATTTT.

This clone was detected many times. The V gene is TRBV11-1, the J gene TRBJ2-5; no clear D gene. Germline loops: CDR1 SGHAT, CDR2 FQDESV (reference sequence). This CDR3 spans 10 amino acids. The V end was cut by 4 bases, the J end by 7 bases, with 4 bases between. CDR3 nucleotide sequence: TGTGCCAGCAGCTCGGGGACCCAGTACTTC. Amino acid sequence: CASSSGTQYF.

This chain joins TRBV30 and TRBJ2-7; tentatively, D is TRBD2 (6 bases). CDR3 length: 15 amino acids. V lost 1 base, J lost 5 bases, and 18 bases lay in between. The germline gives CDR1 GTSNPN, CDR2 SVGIG (reference sequence). The CDR3 DNA follows: TGTGCCTGGAGTGAGGGCGGGGTAAGTCGCCACGAGCAGTACTTC. Translating it yields CAWSEGGVSRHEQYF. Combining the CDR3 with reference TRBV30 and TRBJ2-7 gives the whole variable domain SQTIHQWPATLVQPVGSPLSLECTVEGTSNPNLYWYRQAAGRGLQLLFYSVGIGQISSEVPQNLSASRPQDRQFILSSKKLLLSDSGFYLCAWSEGGVSRHEQYFGPGTRLTVT.

This chain uses TRBV11-2 with TRBJ2-7, with TRBD1 matching over 9 bases. V shed 1 base, J shed 3 bases, and the junction held 7 bases outside the gene matches. The CDR3 totals 16 residues. Germline CDR1 reads SGHAT; CDR2 reads FQNNGV. The CDR3, as DNA: TGTGCCAGCAGCTTAGGCCGGGACAGGGTGGGCTACGAGCAGTACTTC. As protein: CASSLGRDRVGYEQYF.

Only a few counts were recorded for this clone. V usage is TRBV7-2 and J usage is TRBJ1-1, with D possibly being TRBD1 (5 bases). The CDR3 covers 13 residues. Germline CDR1 and CDR2: SGHTA and FQGNSA. V gave up 2 bases and J gave up 2 bases, with 6 bases separating them. The CDR3 DNA follows: TGTGCCAGCAGCTTAAGGGGAAACACTGAAGCTTTCTTT. This translates into CASSLRGNTEAFF.

The chain is built from TRBV27 and TRBJ1-6; D gene unclear. The CDR3 sequence is 15 residues long. Deletions cut 3 bases from V and 0 bases from J, with 6 bases between. Germline V gene lookup returns CDR1 MNHEY and CDR2 SMNVEV (reference sequence). DNA for the CDR3: TGTGCCAGCAGTTTGTCGAGCTCCTATAATTCACCCCTCCACTTT. It codes for CASSLSSSYNSPLHF.

J is TRBJ1-5 and V is TRBV10-2, with unresolved D. V was cut by 5 bases and J by 2 bases, with 10 bases left in between. CDR1 and CDR2 from the germline V gene are WSHSY and SAAADI. CDR3 length: 14 residues. The CDR3 is CASSPGRGNQPQHF. Written as DNA, the CDR3 is TGCGCCAGCAGTCCTGGGAGGGGCAATCAGCCCCAGCATTTT.

This chain joins TRBV19 and TRBJ1-2, with TRBD1 identical over 9 bases. From germline, CDR1 is LNHDA and CDR2 SQIVND (reference sequence). V lost 6 bases to trimming and J lost 4 bases; unmatched junction nucleotides: 9. The CDR3 totals 15 residues. In DNA, the CDR3 is TGTGCCAGTAGCCCCGCCGGGACAGGGCTCTATGGCTACACCTTC. This sequence encodes CASSPAGTGLYGYTF.

The chain is built from TRBV2 and TRBJ1-4, with 9 nucleotides matching TRBD1. V shed 8 bases and J 8 bases; nucleotides not matched to a gene: 6. This CDR3 contains 13 residues. Per the germline V gene, CDR1 is SNHLY and CDR2 is FYNNEI. The CDR3, as DNA: TGTGCCAGCCAAGGACAGGGGACCGAAAAACTGTTTTTT. Translated: CASQGQGTEKLFF. The complete variable domain, with remaining parts taken from reference TRBV2 and TRBJ1-4, reads EPEVTQTPSHQVTQMGQEVILRCVPISNHLYFYWYRQILGQKVEFLVSFYNNEISEKSEIFDDQFSVERPDGSNFTLKIRSTKLEDSAMYFCASQGQGTEKLFFGSGTQLSVL.

This rearrangement joins TRBV5-1 to TRBJ2-5; 11 bases fit TRBD2. The CDR3 length is 16 residues. CDR1 is SGHRS and CDR2 is YFSETQ in the germline V gene. V trimming: 0 bases; J trimming: 7 bases; junction bases outside the gene matches: 8. CDR3 in DNA: TGCGCCAGCAGCTTGGTGACTAGCGGGGCCCTGGGGACCCAGTACTTC. As protein: CASSLVTSGALGTQYF.

The gene calls are TRBV12-3 or TRBV12-4 and TRBJ2-2; D is ambiguous. This CDR3 region has 13 residues. V was clipped by 6 bases and J by 2 bases, with 7 bases between them. The DNA for the CDR3 is TGTGCCAGCAGCCAACATAACACCGGGGAGCTGTTTTTT. Its translation: CASSQHNTGELFF.

This clone has more than one count but fewer than ten. The chain is built from TRBV5-1 and TRBJ2-3, with TRBD1 identical over 7 bases. The trim removed 5 bases at V and 9 bases at J, leaving 9 bases unmatched. The CDR3 totals 13 residues. CDR1 is SGHRS and CDR2 is YFSETQ in the germline V gene. CDR3 sequence reads: CASRDLQGQTQYF. Here the CDR3 DNA reads TGCGCCAGCAGAGACCTACAGGGGCAGACGCAGTATTTT.

In DNA, the CDR3 is TGTGCCAGCAGCTTAGCGAGGGACATCGCCTACGAGCAGTACTTC. Protein: CASSLARDIAYEQYF. V gene TRBV7-2 combines with J gene TRBJ2-7, with D tentatively TRBD1 (6 bases). The V and J ends lost 0 bases and 2 bases respectively, with 11 bases between them. This CDR3 region has 15 residues. Per the germline V gene, CDR1 is SGHTA and CDR2 is FQGNSA.

V usage is TRBV25-1 and J usage is TRBJ2-3; D may be TRBD1 (5 bases). This CDR3 spans 16 amino acids. The V and J ends lost 4 bases and 2 bases respectively, with 16 bases between them. In germline, CDR1 is MGHDK, CDR2 SYGVNS. CDR3 sequence (DNA): TGTGCCAGCAGTGCTAAATCAGGGTTTCCCACAGATACGCAGTATTTT. This codes for CASSAKSGFPTDTQYF. The whole variable domain, filled in from reference TRBV25-1 and TRBJ2-3, reads EADIYQTPRYLVIGTGKKITLECSQTMGHDKMYWYQQDPGMELHLIHYSYGVNSTEKGDLSSESTVSRIRTEHFPLTLESARPSHTSQYLCASSAKSGFPTDTQYFGPGTRLTVL.

This clone showed up just once. The V gene is TRBV25-1, the J gene TRBJ2-7; 8 bases are a match to TRBD1. Germline V CDR1 and CDR2: MGHDK, SYGVNS. The CDR3 loop spans 15 amino acids. After removal of 2 bases from V and 1 base from J, the junction contained 4 bases not matched to a gene. The CDR3: CASSEPGQASYEQYF. The CDR3 DNA follows: TGTGCCAGCAGTGAACCGGGACAGGCTTCCTACGAGCAGTACTTC.

The rearrangement links TRBV5-1 to TRBJ1-2, with 11 bases lining up with TRBD1. The CDR3 spans 15 residues. After removal of 0 bases from V and 8 bases from J, the junction contained 6 bases not matched to a gene. CDR1 and CDR2 (germline): SGHRS, YFSETQ. Written as DNA, the CDR3 is TGCGCCAGCAGCTTGGCCGGACAGGGGGCACGAGGCTACACCTTC. Its translation: CASSLAGQGARGYTF.

This rearrangement joins TRBV28 to TRBJ1-3, with D hard to call. Looked up from germline, CDR1 is MDHEN and CDR2 is SYDVKM. Trimming removed 6 bases from V and 6 bases from J, with 9 bases in between. The CDR3 runs 12 residues. The CDR3 nucleotides are TGTGCCAGCAGGGGAGACGTAAACACCATATATTTT. Translating gives CASRGDVNTIYF.

The rearrangement joins TRBV9 to TRBJ2-5; TRBD1 might be the D (5 bases). CDR1 and CDR2 (germline): SGDLS, YYNGEE. The CDR3 runs to 14 residues. V was pared by 4 bases and J by 0 bases, with 10 bases between. The CDR3 spells CASSPRTNQETQYF. In DNA, the CDR3 is TGTGCCAGCAGCCCCCGGACAAACCAAGAGACCCAGTACTTC.

This clone was observed once. The chain joins TRBV24-1 to TRBJ2-3; TRBD1 might be the D (5 bases). CDR1 KGHDR and CDR2 SFDVKD come from the germline V gene. This CDR3 is 11 amino acids long. Trimming cost V 3 bases and J 15 bases, with 12 bases left between them. The CDR3 reads CATSDLGPPYF. The CDR3 region has the DNA TGTGCCACCAGTGATCTGGGGCCCCCTTATTTT.

The genes are TRBV28 and TRBJ2-7; 7 bases line up with TRBD2. Germline-derived CDR1 and CDR2 are MDHEN and SYDVKM. The CDR3 is made up of 15 amino acids. J lost 0 bases, V lost 4 bases, and 6 bases had no gene match. The DNA for the CDR3 is TGTGCCAGCAGTTCCCCAGCGGGGAGCTCCTACGAGCAGTACTTC. Translating gives CASSSPAGSSYEQYF.